Listed below are T cell receptor beta chains from one sample, sequenced in a study of blood T cell repertoires in COVID-19. The method was immunoSEQ multiplex PCR; TCRdb's version includes in-frame clones alone and lacks a portion of them. The sample includes about 280,000 clones, roughly 89% of them seen just once. Source material: PBMCs or T cells enriched from blood (not recorded which). These receptors came from a woman in her thirties or forties who had recovered from COVID-19. Each CDR3 is given with its conserved first and last residue. A D gene is named only where the DNA matches it firmly. A clone size is listed for some rows: how often the clone was seen (once, few, many), or a class if it is expanded.

V gene	J gene	D gene	clone size	CDR3 length	CDR3 DNA	CDR3 protein
TRBV7-9	TRBJ1-4	NA	NA	15	TGTGCCAGCAGCACGGCCGGACGGGATAATGAAAAACTGTTTTTT	CASSTAGRDNEKLFF
TRBV6-5	TRBJ2-1	TRBD1	NA	15	TGTGCCAGCACCCTCCCCCAGGGGGAGAATGGTGGACAGTTCTTC	CASTLPQGENGGQFF
TRBV2	TRBJ2-1	TRBD1	NA	14	TGTGCCAGCAAAAGGGACAGGCTTTACAATGAGCAGTTCTTC	CASKRDRLYNEQFF
TRBV28	TRBJ2-7	NA	once	15	TGTGCCAGCAGTTTAGGGCAGGCTCACTCCTACGAGCAGTACTTC	CASSLGQAHSYEQYF
TRBV28	TRBJ1-2	NA	NA	13	TGTGCCAGTGGGTTCGGGTCGCCCTATGGCTACACCTTC	CASGFGSPYGYTF
TRBV7-9	TRBJ1-2	TRBD1	NA	13	TGTGCCAGCAGCTTTACAGGGGGCTATGGCTACACCTTC	CASSFTGGYGYTF
TRBV9	TRBJ2-1	NA	NA	14	TGTGCCAGCAGCGGAACGACAGCAGGGAATGAGCAGTTCTTC	CASSGTTAGNEQFF
TRBV9	TRBJ2-2	TRBD2	NA	16	TGTGCCAGCAGCCCTTTAGCGGGAGGGAACACCGGGGAGCTGTTTTTT	CASSPLAGGNTGELFF
TRBV19	TRBJ2-7	NA	NA	15	TGTGCCAGTAGTATGGCAGGACTCCAAACGTACGAGCAGTACTTC	CASSMAGLQTYEQYF
TRBV30	TRBJ1-2	NA	NA	15	TGTGCCTGGGGAAGGGGGGGCCCCGCTAACTATGGCTACACCTTC	CAWGRGGPANYGYTF
TRBV7-3	TRBJ2-2	NA	few	12	TGTGCCAGCAGCGAGATCGCCGGGGAGCTGTTTTTT	CASSEIAGELFF
TRBV28	TRBJ2-7	NA	NA	17	TGTGCCAGCAGCCCGCATATGGGGCCCCGGGGAGGTTACGAGCAGTACTTC	CASSPHMGPRGGYEQYF
TRBV7-9	TRBJ2-7	TRBD1	NA	15	TGTGCCAGCAGCCCGGGACAGGGGTCGACCTACGAGCAGTACTTC	CASSPGQGSTYEQYF
TRBV19	TRBJ1-1	TRBD1	NA	15	TGTGCCAGTACAAGGGGGCTCGGTATGAAAACTGAAGCTTTCTTT	CASTRGLGMKTEAFF
TRBV12-3/TRBV12-4	TRBJ2-7	NA	NA	12	TGTGCCAGCAGTCCCCACAGAGACGAGCAGTACTTC	CASSPHRDEQYF
TRBV5-1	TRBJ1-1	NA	few	13	TGCGCCAGCAGCTGGGACTTCAACACTGAAGCTTTCTTT	CASSWDFNTEAFF
TRBV7-2	TRBJ1-5	NA	NA	16	TGTGCCAGCAGCTTGGAAAGGGCAGGGAACAATCAGCCCCAGCATTTT	CASSLERAGNNQPQHF
TRBV15	TRBJ2-3	TRBD2	NA	17	TGTGCCACCAGCAGGGCGCTAGCGGGACAGAGCGCAGATACGCAGTATTTT	CATSRALAGQSADTQYF
TRBV12-3/TRBV12-4	TRBJ1-6	NA	NA	13	TGTGCCAGCAGTGCGACAGAAAATTCACCCCTCCACTTT	CASSATENSPLHF
TRBV28	TRBJ1-2	NA	NA	12	TGTGCCAGCACCCCAGGTCTTCAGAGCTACACCTTC	CASTPGLQSYTF
TRBV11-3	TRBJ2-7	TRBD2	NA	16	TGTGCCAGCAGCGGACCTTTAGCGGGAGGGCCCTACGAGCAGTACTTC	CASSGPLAGGPYEQYF
TRBV19	TRBJ2-7	TRBD2	NA	19	TGTGCCAGTAGTACACTGGAGGGGACTAGCGCATGTCCCCCCTACGAGCAGTACTTC	CASSTLEGTSACPPYEQYF
TRBV10-3	TRBJ2-1	NA	NA	14	TGTGCCATCAGTGATATCGGGGGTAACAATGAGCAGTTCTTC	CAISDIGGNNEQFF
TRBV28	TRBJ2-7	NA	NA	14	TGTGCCAGCAGTCCACAGACAGGCGGTGCGGAGCAGTACTTC	CASSPQTGGAEQYF
TRBV3-1/TRBV3-2	TRBJ2-7	NA	NA	14	TGTGCCAGCAGCACGGGATACCATTCCTACGAGCAGTACTTC	CASSTGYHSYEQYF
TRBV28	TRBJ2-4	TRBD2	NA	14	TGTGCCAGCAGTTTGACTAGCGGAGGTGGCATTCAGTACTTC	CASSLTSGGGIQYF
TRBV30	TRBJ1-1	TRBD1	NA	13	TGTGCCTCAACCGGACAGGGGAACACTGAAGCTTTCTTT	CASTGQGNTEAFF
TRBV28	TRBJ1-6	TRBD1	NA	15	TGTGCCAGCAGTTCCCCGGGACAGGGAAATTCACCCCTCCACTTT	CASSSPGQGNSPLHF
TRBV19	TRBJ1-2	TRBD1	NA	16	TGTGCCAGTAGTATAGATCTAAGAGCAGGGGGCGATGGCTACACCTTC	CASSIDLRAGGDGYTF
TRBV11-1	TRBJ2-5	NA	NA	13	TGTGCCAGCAGCCAGGGGACACAAGAGACCCAGTACTTC	CASSQGTQETQYF
TRBV28	TRBJ2-5	TRBD1	NA	19	TGTGCCAGCAGTTTACGTTACATAGGCGGGACAGGGGGCGAGAAGACCCAGTACTTC	CASSLRYIGGTGGEKTQYF
TRBV9	TRBJ2-6	NA	NA	20	TGTGCCAGCAGCGACCCCGTTGATGCGCGCCTGCACTCTGGGGCCAACGTCCTGACTTTC	CASSDPVDARLHSGANVLTF
TRBV6-5	TRBJ2-3	NA	NA	15	TGTGCCAGCAGCCACGACTTCGAGCGAGCAGATACGCAGTATTTT	CASSHDFERADTQYF
TRBV14	TRBJ2-5	TRBD2	NA	16	TGTGCCAGCAGCTTACTAGCGGGAGCGGGAGAAGAGACCCAGTACTTC	CASSLLAGAGEETQYF
TRBV4-3	TRBJ1-6	NA	NA	17	TGCGCCAGCAGCCAAGATACGAGGGACACTAATAATTCACCCCTCCACTTT	CASSQDTRDTNNSPLHF
TRBV29-1	TRBJ1-1	TRBD1	NA	13	TGCAGCGCCACGGGACAGCTGAACACTGAAGCTTTCTTT	CSATGQLNTEAFF
TRBV15	TRBJ2-1	NA	NA	17	TGTGCCACCAGCAGAGGATACTCGTCGAGCTCCTACAATGAGCAGTTCTTC	CATSRGYSSSSYNEQFF
TRBV7-9	TRBJ2-3	TRBD2	once	15	TGTGCCAGCAGCTTAGGAGCGGGAGGGCGAGATACGCAGTATTTT	CASSLGAGGRDTQYF
TRBV7-9	TRBJ1-4	NA	NA	17	TGTGCCAGCAGCCCCGGGAGGCTGAACGGCCGCCTCGAAAAACTGTTTTTT	CASSPGRLNGRLEKLFF
TRBV2	TRBJ2-1	TRBD2	NA	16	TGTGCCAGCAATAAAGGACTAGCGGGAGGGTGGAATGAGCAGTTCTTC	CASNKGLAGGWNEQFF
TRBV4-1	TRBJ1-5	TRBD1	NA	17	TGCGCCAGCAGCCAAGGACATACCTCACAGGGGCATCAGCCCCAGCATTTT	CASSQGHTSQGHQPQHF
TRBV7-9	TRBJ2-7	TRBD2	NA	14	TGTGCCAGCTCCAAGACTAGCGGGAACTACGAGCAGTACTTC	CASSKTSGNYEQYF
TRBV28	TRBJ1-5	NA	NA	12	TGTGCCAGCCACGCGGTCGGTCAGCCCCAGCATTTT	CASHAVGQPQHF
TRBV10-3	TRBJ2-7	TRBD2	NA	17	TGTGCCATCAGTGAGCCGCCAGAGACTAGCGGGAGACGCGAGCAGTACTTC	CAISEPPETSGRREQYF
TRBV13	TRBJ2-7	NA	NA	12	TGTGCCAGCAGCTTACAGGGCGACGAGCAGTACTTC	CASSLQGDEQYF
TRBV7-2	TRBJ2-3	TRBD2	NA	15	TGTGCCAGCAGCTTAACGGGAGGGCCGTTAGATACGCAGTATTTT	CASSLTGGPLDTQYF
TRBV7-3	TRBJ2-6	NA	NA	16	TGTGCCAGCAGCTTTGGAGGGTCCTCTGGGGCCAACGTCCTGACTTTC	CASSFGGSSGANVLTF
TRBV7-2	TRBJ2-5	TRBD2	NA	17	TGTGCCAGCAGCCCCCGGGAGGGCTCGCGGGCACAAGAGACCCAGTACTTC	CASSPREGSRAQETQYF
TRBV7-2	TRBJ1-4	TRBD1	NA	18	TGTGCCAGCAGCTTAGGGGGACAGGGACGGGGAAAGGGCATAAAACTGTTTTTT	CASSLGGQGRGKGIKLFF
TRBV4-3	TRBJ2-3	NA	NA	16	TGCGCCAGCAGCCAAGGAAGCGGGCGAAGCACAGATACGCAGTATTTT	CASSQGSGRSTDTQYF
TRBV4-3	TRBJ1-1	NA	NA	13	TGCGCCAGCAGTCGGGGGATGAACACTGAAGCTTTCTTT	CASSRGMNTEAFF